This is a list of T cell receptor beta chains from one sample in a study of blood T cell repertoires in COVID-19. The table came from immunoSEQ multiplex PCR; TCRdb's copy has only in-frame clones and leaves some out. The sample contains around 270,000 clones, roughly nine tenths of which appear only once. Sequenced sample: peripheral blood. These receptors all come from a man in his sixties who had recovered from COVID-19. The CDR3 runs from the conserved cysteine through the conserved F or W. A D gene is named only where the DNA matches it firmly. Size is stated for part of the rows, as once, few or many counts, or as a class when the clone is expanded.

clone size: NA; J gene: TRBJ1-1; V gene: TRBV7-2; D gene: NA; CDR3 DNA: TGTGCCAGCAGCTCCAGGGAGGGATGGAACACTGAAGCTTTCTTT; CDR3 protein: CASSSREGWNTEAFF
clone size: NA; J gene: TRBJ2-7; V gene: TRBV6-5; D gene: TRBD1; CDR3 DNA: TGTGCCAGCAGTTACCCAATGGACAGGCCCTCCTACGAGCAGTACTTC; CDR3 protein: CASSYPMDRPSYEQYF
clone size: NA; J gene: TRBJ2-7; V gene: TRBV5-1; D gene: NA; CDR3 DNA: TGCGCCAGCAGCTCCTCTGGGGGCGTGTACGAGCAGTACTTC; CDR3 protein: CASSSSGGVYEQYF
clone size: NA; J gene: TRBJ2-7; V gene: TRBV5-1; D gene: NA; CDR3 DNA: TGCGCCAGCAGCCCTTCCCGGGAACGCCTCGAGCAGTACTTC; CDR3 protein: CASSPSRERLEQYF
clone size: NA; J gene: TRBJ2-2; V gene: TRBV7-2; D gene: NA; CDR3 DNA: TGTGCCAGCAGCTTAGCGGTCGTTCGGGGGGAGCTGTTTTTT; CDR3 protein: CASSLAVVRGELFF
clone size: NA; J gene: TRBJ2-6; V gene: TRBV29-1; D gene: NA; CDR3 DNA: TGCAGCGTTGTAACGACAGGCCGCTCTGGGGCCAACGTCCTGACTTTC; CDR3 protein: CSVVTTGRSGANVLTF
clone size: NA; J gene: TRBJ2-7; V gene: TRBV7-8; D gene: NA; CDR3 DNA: TGTGCCAGCAGCTTTGACAGATCCTACGAGCAGTACTTC; CDR3 protein: CASSFDRSYEQYF
clone size: NA; J gene: TRBJ1-2; V gene: TRBV5-6; D gene: NA; CDR3 DNA: TGTGCCAGCAGCCGCCAATCGGGTTCTATTAACTATGGCTACACCTTC; CDR3 protein: CASSRQSGSINYGYTF
clone size: NA; J gene: TRBJ2-2; V gene: TRBV2; D gene: NA; CDR3 DNA: TGTGCCAGCACTTTTATTCGGGGGGCGCACGGGGAGCTGTTTTTT; CDR3 protein: CASTFIRGAHGELFF
clone size: few; J gene: TRBJ2-1; V gene: TRBV3-1/TRBV3-2; D gene: TRBD2; CDR3 DNA: TGTGCCAGCAGCCTCCTAGGGGCGGGGGGGTACAATGAGCAGTTCTTC; CDR3 protein: CASSLLGAGGYNEQFF
clone size: NA; J gene: TRBJ2-5; V gene: TRBV3-1/TRBV3-2; D gene: TRBD2; CDR3 DNA: TGTGCCAGCAGCCTAGCGGGGGAGGAAGAGACCCAGTACTTC; CDR3 protein: CASSLAGEEETQYF
clone size: NA; J gene: TRBJ1-2; V gene: TRBV9; D gene: NA; CDR3 DNA: TGTGCCAGCAGCAACCAGTGGGGGGGTGGCTACACCTTC; CDR3 protein: CASSNQWGGGYTF
clone size: once; J gene: TRBJ1-4; V gene: TRBV7-6; D gene: NA; CDR3 DNA: TGTGCCAGCAGCTTAGGTCAGGGTATAAATGAAAAACTGTTTTTT; CDR3 protein: CASSLGQGINEKLFF
clone size: NA; J gene: TRBJ2-7; V gene: TRBV5-1; D gene: TRBD2; CDR3 DNA: TGCGCCAGCAGCTTGCCTGGACTAGCGGGGACATACGAGCAGTACTTC; CDR3 protein: CASSLPGLAGTYEQYF
clone size: NA; J gene: TRBJ2-5; V gene: TRBV2; D gene: NA; CDR3 DNA: TGTGCCAGCAGTGAATGGACAGTGGCCCCCCAAGAGACCCAGTACTTC; CDR3 protein: CASSEWTVAPQETQYF
clone size: NA; J gene: TRBJ1-5; V gene: TRBV19; D gene: TRBD1; CDR3 DNA: TGTGCCAGTAGTACCACCGGGACAGGTGGCAATCAGCCCCAGCATTTT; CDR3 protein: CASSTTGTGGNQPQHF
clone size: NA; J gene: TRBJ2-5; V gene: TRBV5-1; D gene: TRBD2; CDR3 DNA: TGCGCCAGCAGCTCGAGACTAGCGGGGGAAGCTGCCCAGGAGACCCAGTACTTC; CDR3 protein: CASSSRLAGEAAQETQYF
clone size: NA; J gene: TRBJ1-1; V gene: TRBV7-3; D gene: NA; CDR3 DNA: TGTGCCAGCAGCGCGTCCCAGAACACTGAAGCTTTCTTT; CDR3 protein: CASSASQNTEAFF
clone size: NA; J gene: TRBJ1-5; V gene: TRBV7-9; D gene: TRBD1; CDR3 DNA: TGTGCCAGCAGCTCGGGACAGGGGGTCAATCAGCCCCAGCATTTT; CDR3 protein: CASSSGQGVNQPQHF
clone size: NA; J gene: TRBJ1-2; V gene: TRBV7-6; D gene: TRBD1; CDR3 DNA: TGTGCCAGCAGCTTAGTAGTTGGGACAGGTTTCTATGGCTACACCTTC; CDR3 protein: CASSLVVGTGFYGYTF
clone size: NA; J gene: TRBJ2-5; V gene: TRBV5-6; D gene: TRBD2; CDR3 DNA: TGTGCCAGCAGCTTTGGCCCTCGGACTAGCGGGGTACCCCAAGAGACCCAGTACTTC; CDR3 protein: CASSFGPRTSGVPQETQYF
clone size: NA; J gene: TRBJ1-1; V gene: TRBV9; D gene: TRBD1; CDR3 DNA: TGTGCCAGCAGCGTAGGGACAGGGGTTGTAAGGACTGAAGCTTTCTTT; CDR3 protein: CASSVGTGVVRTEAFF
clone size: few; J gene: TRBJ1-3; V gene: TRBV4-2; D gene: NA; CDR3 DNA: TGTGCCAGCAGCCAAGATGAAAGGGGCTTGGGAGGAAACACCATATATTTT; CDR3 protein: CASSQDERGLGGNTIYF
clone size: once; J gene: TRBJ2-5; V gene: TRBV15; D gene: TRBD2; CDR3 DNA: TGTGCCACCAGTGCTGTTGGACTAGCAGGAGAGACCCAGTACTTC; CDR3 protein: CATSAVGLAGETQYF
clone size: NA; J gene: TRBJ2-7; V gene: TRBV7-8; D gene: TRBD1; CDR3 DNA: TGTGCCAGCAGCTTAGGGGGACAGGGGGCCTACGAGCAGTACTTC; CDR3 protein: CASSLGGQGAYEQYF
clone size: NA; J gene: TRBJ1-2; V gene: TRBV6-2/TRBV6-3; D gene: NA; CDR3 DNA: TGTGCCAGCAGTTACTCCCAATGGACTCAGGATGGCTACACCTTC; CDR3 protein: CASSYSQWTQDGYTF
clone size: NA; J gene: TRBJ2-1; V gene: TRBV7-2; D gene: TRBD2; CDR3 DNA: TGTGCCAGCAGGGGTAGCGGGGGCCTCCAGACGAGCTCCTACAATGAGCAGTTCTTC; CDR3 protein: CASRGSGGLQTSSYNEQFF
clone size: NA; J gene: TRBJ2-7; V gene: TRBV3-1/TRBV3-2; D gene: TRBD1; CDR3 DNA: TGTGCCAGCAGCCAAGATGGAAGGACAGGGAAGACAAAAGACTTC; CDR3 protein: CASSQDGRTGKTKDF
clone size: few; J gene: TRBJ2-5; V gene: TRBV15; D gene: NA; CDR3 DNA: TGTGCCACCAGCAACGGACTACGAAGAGAGACCCAGTACTTC; CDR3 protein: CATSNGLRRETQYF
clone size: NA; J gene: TRBJ2-2; V gene: TRBV11-2; D gene: NA; CDR3 DNA: TGTGCCAGCAGCTTAGAGTTCCACAGTATTCCGAACACCGGGGAGCTGTTTTTT; CDR3 protein: CASSLEFHSIPNTGELFF
clone size: NA; J gene: TRBJ2-5; V gene: TRBV9; D gene: TRBD2; CDR3 DNA: TGTGCCAGCAGCGTAGCTCCGGGGGGGCCCCGCGGGACCCAGTACTTC; CDR3 protein: CASSVAPGGPRGTQYF
clone size: once; J gene: TRBJ2-4; V gene: TRBV6-5; D gene: TRBD1; CDR3 DNA: TGTGCCAGCAGTTACGCGGACAGGGAACACATTCAGTACTTC; CDR3 protein: CASSYADREHIQYF
clone size: NA; J gene: TRBJ2-7; V gene: TRBV7-2; D gene: TRBD1; CDR3 DNA: TGTGCCAGCAGCTTAGAGATTCGACAGGGCTACGAGCAGTACTTC; CDR3 protein: CASSLEIRQGYEQYF
clone size: once; J gene: TRBJ2-1; V gene: TRBV6-2/TRBV6-3; D gene: NA; CDR3 DNA: TGTGCCAGCAGTAGGGACTCTTACAATGAGCAGTTCTTC; CDR3 protein: CASSRDSYNEQFF
clone size: once; J gene: TRBJ2-1; V gene: TRBV10-2; D gene: TRBD2; CDR3 DNA: TGCGCCAGCATAAAGCGGGGGGGTAACAATGAGCAGTTCTTC; CDR3 protein: CASIKRGGNNEQFF
clone size: few; J gene: TRBJ1-5; V gene: TRBV7-2; D gene: TRBD1; CDR3 DNA: TGTGCCAGCAGTCCGGACAGGGGAAGGGAACAGCCCCAGCATTTT; CDR3 protein: CASSPDRGREQPQHF
clone size: NA; J gene: TRBJ1-6; V gene: TRBV19; D gene: NA; CDR3 DNA: TGTGCCAGTAGCAGGGGACGGTTAGATAATTCACCCCTCCACTTT; CDR3 protein: CASSRGRLDNSPLHF
clone size: NA; J gene: TRBJ2-1; V gene: TRBV29-1; D gene: TRBD2; CDR3 DNA: TGCAGCGTGGGGCGGACTAGCGGGGGCCTTTACAATGAGCAGTTCTTC; CDR3 protein: CSVGRTSGGLYNEQFF
clone size: NA; J gene: TRBJ2-3; V gene: TRBV19; D gene: TRBD2; CDR3 DNA: TGTGCCAGTAGTCTTTTAGCGGGGGGGCGAACAGATACGCAGTATTTT; CDR3 protein: CASSLLAGGRTDTQYF
clone size: NA; J gene: TRBJ2-5; V gene: TRBV6-5; D gene: TRBD1; CDR3 DNA: TGTGCCAGCAGTTACCAGATGTCGACAGGGCAAGAGACCCAGTACTTC; CDR3 protein: CASSYQMSTGQETQYF
clone size: NA; J gene: TRBJ1-2; V gene: TRBV4-2; D gene: TRBD1; CDR3 DNA: TGTGCCAGCAGCCTGGGACAGCGGTCAGCTAACTATGGCTACACCTTC; CDR3 protein: CASSLGQRSANYGYTF
clone size: NA; J gene: TRBJ2-3; V gene: TRBV18; D gene: NA; CDR3 DNA: TGTGCCAGCTCACTCACGGGACTCCAGAGCACAGATACGCAGTATTTT; CDR3 protein: CASSLTGLQSTDTQYF
clone size: few; J gene: TRBJ2-3; V gene: TRBV4-1; D gene: NA; CDR3 DNA: TGCGCCAGCAGCCAAGATGGTCCACCGGGTAGCACAGATACGCAGTATTTT; CDR3 protein: CASSQDGPPGSTDTQYF
clone size: few; J gene: TRBJ1-1; V gene: TRBV2; D gene: TRBD1; CDR3 DNA: TGTGCCAGCCGGGACAGGGTAAGGGAGGCCATGAACACTGAAGCTTTCTTT; CDR3 protein: CASRDRVREAMNTEAFF
clone size: NA; J gene: TRBJ2-3; V gene: TRBV7-3; D gene: TRBD2; CDR3 DNA: TGTGCCAGCAGCCTTAGCGGGGGACCCACAGATACGCAGTATTTT; CDR3 protein: CASSLSGGPTDTQYF
clone size: NA; J gene: TRBJ2-3; V gene: TRBV5-1; D gene: NA; CDR3 DNA: TGCGCCAGCAGCTTGGCCGACCGTGGAGTGGCAGATACGCAGTATTTT; CDR3 protein: CASSLADRGVADTQYF
clone size: few; J gene: TRBJ2-7; V gene: TRBV19; D gene: TRBD1; CDR3 DNA: TGTGCCAGTAGTATCAGGGGGACGGATCACTACGAGCAGTACTTC; CDR3 protein: CASSIRGTDHYEQYF
clone size: NA; J gene: TRBJ2-3; V gene: TRBV7-3; D gene: TRBD2; CDR3 DNA: TGTGCCAGCAGCACTTTTAGCGGGGGTGGTGATACGCAGTATTTT; CDR3 protein: CASSTFSGGGDTQYF
clone size: few; J gene: TRBJ2-5; V gene: TRBV2; D gene: TRBD1; CDR3 DNA: TGTGCCAGCAGTGATCGACAGGGGGGGAGAGAGACCCAGTACTTC; CDR3 protein: CASSDRQGGRETQYF
clone size: few; J gene: TRBJ1-2; V gene: TRBV30; D gene: NA; CDR3 DNA: TGTGCCTGGAGTGACAGGGATATAGGTGGCTACACCTTC; CDR3 protein: CAWSDRDIGGYTF
clone size: NA; J gene: TRBJ1-1; V gene: TRBV30; D gene: NA; CDR3 DNA: TGTGCCTGGAGTACGGACAGGAACACTGAAGCTTTCTTT; CDR3 protein: CAWSTDRNTEAFF
clone size: NA; J gene: TRBJ1-1; V gene: TRBV9; D gene: TRBD1; CDR3 DNA: TGTGCCAGCAGCGTATCTTACAGGGGTCCTGAAGCTTTCTTT; CDR3 protein: CASSVSYRGPEAFF
clone size: NA; J gene: TRBJ2-7; V gene: TRBV24-1; D gene: TRBD2; CDR3 DNA: TGTGCCACCGCCGGGACTAGCGGGGAGTCCTACGAGCAGTACTTC; CDR3 protein: CATAGTSGESYEQYF
clone size: NA; J gene: TRBJ1-5; V gene: TRBV7-2; D gene: NA; CDR3 DNA: TGTGCCAGCAGCGCCACTCTAGGCCGTCAGCCCCAGCATTTT; CDR3 protein: CASSATLGRQPQHF